This T cell receptor (beta chain) was identified in a study of blood T cells in healthy people across ages. This clonotype was seen ten or more times. Its antigen is currently unknown. A J-beta primer mix and a sample-barcoded 5' primer were used in a second PCR of about 7 to 12 cycles. No fewer than 3 million CDR3-containing paired-end reads came from each sample. TCRdb fed the 5' RACE reads into MiXCR, producing one record per CDR3 protein. The sample consists of 600,000 or so distinct CDR3 sequences, about 28% of them appearing once. Donors were systemically healthy Caucasian individuals from Russia aged roughly 6 to 95 years. Study observations and caveats: There were more naive CD4+ cells and higher diversity in long-lived donors than in aged donors.

The sample consisted of blood. The clonotype comes from a woman older than 75 in good health.

CDR3 sequence: CASSWGLAGPQETQYF. As DNA, the CDR3 is TGTGCCAGCAGCTGGGGACTAGCGGGGCCTCAAGAGACCCAGTACTTC. The genes are TRBV7-8 and TRBJ2-5; 13 positions agree with TRBD2. CDR3 length: 16 residues. V dropped 4 bases and J dropped 2; count of bases not matched to a gene: 4. Germline CDR1 and CDR2: SGHVS and FQNEAQ.